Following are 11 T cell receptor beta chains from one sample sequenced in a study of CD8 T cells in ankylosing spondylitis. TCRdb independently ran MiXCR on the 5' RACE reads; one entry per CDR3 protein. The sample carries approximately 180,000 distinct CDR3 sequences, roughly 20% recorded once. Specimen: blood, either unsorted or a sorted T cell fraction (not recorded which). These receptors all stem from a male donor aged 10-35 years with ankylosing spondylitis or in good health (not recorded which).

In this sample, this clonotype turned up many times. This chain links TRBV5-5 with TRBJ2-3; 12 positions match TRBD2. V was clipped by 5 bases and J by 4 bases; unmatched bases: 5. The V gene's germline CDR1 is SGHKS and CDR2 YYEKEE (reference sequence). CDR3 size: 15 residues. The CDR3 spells CASRGGLAGSDTQYF. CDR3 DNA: TGTGCCAGCAGGGGGGGACTAGCGGGCTCAGATACGCAGTATTTT.

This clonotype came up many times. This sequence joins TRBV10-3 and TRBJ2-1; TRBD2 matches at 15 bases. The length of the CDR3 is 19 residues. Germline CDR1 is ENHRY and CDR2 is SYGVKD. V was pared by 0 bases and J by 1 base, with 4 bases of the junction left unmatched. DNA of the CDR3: TGTGCCATCAGTGAGTCTGGACTAGCGGGAGGGACTTCCTACAATGAGCAGTTCTTC. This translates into CAISESGLAGGTSYNEQFF.

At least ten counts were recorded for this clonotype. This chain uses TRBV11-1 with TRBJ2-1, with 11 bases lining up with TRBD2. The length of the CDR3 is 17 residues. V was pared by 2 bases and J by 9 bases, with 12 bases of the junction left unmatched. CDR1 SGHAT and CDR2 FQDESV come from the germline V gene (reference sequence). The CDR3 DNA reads TGTGCCAGCAGCTTACGAACTAGCGGGAGTGGAGGTGGTGAGCAGTTCTTC. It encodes CASSLRTSGSGGGEQFF.

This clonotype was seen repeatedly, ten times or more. This CDR3 is CSASGTSGSATDTQYF. For the CDR3, the DNA is TGCAGTGCTAGTGGGACTAGCGGGAGTGCTACAGATACGCAGTATTTT. The V gene is TRBV20-1, the J gene TRBJ2-3; the match to TRBD2 covers 14 bases. Germline V lookup: CDR1 DFQATT, CDR2 SNEGSKA (reference sequence). The CDR3 spans 16 residues. V gave up 3 bases and J gave up 3 bases; unmatched junction bases: 5.

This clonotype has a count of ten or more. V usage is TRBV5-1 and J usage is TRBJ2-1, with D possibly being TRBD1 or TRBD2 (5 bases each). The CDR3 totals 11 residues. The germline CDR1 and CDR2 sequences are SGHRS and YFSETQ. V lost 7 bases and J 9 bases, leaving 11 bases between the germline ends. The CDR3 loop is CASHIGTEQFF. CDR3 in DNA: TGCGCCAGCCACATCGGGACTGAGCAGTTCTTC. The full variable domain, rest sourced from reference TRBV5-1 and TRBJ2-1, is KAGVTQTPRYLIKTRGQQVTLSCSPISGHRSVSWYQQTPGQGLQFLFEYFSETQRNKGNFPGRFSGRQFSNSRSEMNVSTLELGDSALYLCASHIGTEQFFGPGTRLTVL.

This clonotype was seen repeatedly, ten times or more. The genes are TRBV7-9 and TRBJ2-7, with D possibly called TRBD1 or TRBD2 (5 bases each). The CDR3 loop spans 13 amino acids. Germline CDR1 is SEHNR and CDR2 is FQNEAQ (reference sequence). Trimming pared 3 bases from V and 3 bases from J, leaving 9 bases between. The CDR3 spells CASSFGGVYEQYF. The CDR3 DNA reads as TGTGCCAGCAGCTTTGGGGGAGTCTACGAGCAGTACTTC.

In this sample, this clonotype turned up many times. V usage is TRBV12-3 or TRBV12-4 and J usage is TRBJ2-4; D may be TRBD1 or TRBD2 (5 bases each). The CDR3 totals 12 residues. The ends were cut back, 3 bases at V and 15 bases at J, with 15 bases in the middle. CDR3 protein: CASSFPPQGRYF. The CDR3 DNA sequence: TGTGCCAGCAGTTTCCCCCCGCAGGGACGGTACTTC.

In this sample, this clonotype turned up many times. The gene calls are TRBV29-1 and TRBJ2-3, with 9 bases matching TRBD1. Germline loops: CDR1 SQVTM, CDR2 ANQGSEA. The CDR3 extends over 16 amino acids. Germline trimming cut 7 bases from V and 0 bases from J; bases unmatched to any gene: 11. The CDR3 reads CSGRSGTGRSTDTQYF. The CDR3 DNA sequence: TGCAGCGGAAGATCCGGGACAGGGAGAAGCACAGATACGCAGTATTTT.

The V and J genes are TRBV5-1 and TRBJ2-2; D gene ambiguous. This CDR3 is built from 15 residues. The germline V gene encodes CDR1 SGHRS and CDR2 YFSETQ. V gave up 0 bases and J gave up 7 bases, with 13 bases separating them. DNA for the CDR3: TGCGCCAGCAGCTTGGAGGTCGGCGGTAGCGGGGAGCTGTTTTTT. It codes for CASSLEVGGSGELFF. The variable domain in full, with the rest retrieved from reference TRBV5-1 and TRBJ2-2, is KAGVTQTPRYLIKTRGQQVTLSCSPISGHRSVSWYQQTPGQGLQFLFEYFSETQRNKGNFPGRFSGRQFSNSRSEMNVSTLELGDSALYLCASSLEVGGSGELFFGEGSRLTVL.

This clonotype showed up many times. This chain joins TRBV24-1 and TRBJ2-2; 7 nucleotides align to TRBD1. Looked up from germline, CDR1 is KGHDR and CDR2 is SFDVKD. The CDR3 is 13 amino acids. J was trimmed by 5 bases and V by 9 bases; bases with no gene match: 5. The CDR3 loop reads CATRDRQTGELFF. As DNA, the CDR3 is TGTGCCACCCGGGACAGACAGACCGGGGAGCTGTTTTTT.

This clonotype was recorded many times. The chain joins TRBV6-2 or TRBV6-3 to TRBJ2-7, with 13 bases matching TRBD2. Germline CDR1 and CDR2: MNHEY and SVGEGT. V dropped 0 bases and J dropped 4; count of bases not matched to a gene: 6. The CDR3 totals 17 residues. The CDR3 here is CASSYSGTSGKKYEQYF. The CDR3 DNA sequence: TGTGCCAGCAGTTACTCCGGGACTAGCGGGAAGAAGTACGAGCAGTACTTC.